Listed below are T cell receptor beta chains from one sample, sequenced in a study of cytomegalovirus exposure and HLA in healthy donors. Generated by immunoSEQ multiplex PCR, the TCRdb table keeps only in-frame clones and is missing some. The profile shows tens of thousands of clones, around 78% of them singletons. The sample taken for sequencing was PBMCs. These receptors were collected from a female donor in good health and CMV-seronegative. Both conserved end residues are part of each CDR3. A D gene is named only where the DNA matches it firmly. Clone size appears in some rows only: once, few, many, or a class for an expanded clone.

>TRBV4-1|once|-|TRBJ2-1
CASSQDPRGTFRSYNEQFF
TGCGCCAGCAGCCAAGACCCCAGGGGAACTTTTCGCTCCTACAATGAGCAGTTCTTC
>TRBV29-1|few|-|TRBJ1-1
CSVEEVGGSTEAFF
TGCAGCGTTGAAGAAGTGGGAGGAAGTACTGAAGCTTTCTTT
>TRBV4-1|-|TRBD2|TRBJ2-7
CASSQTSGGLSYEQYF
TGCGCCAGCAGCCAGACTAGCGGGGGGCTCTCCTACGAGCAGTACTTC
>TRBV9|few|-|TRBJ1-6
CASSAGGNYNSPLHF
TGTGCCAGCAGCGCCGGGGGAAACTATAATTCACCCCTCCACTTT
>TRBV7-2|-|-|TRBJ1-2
CASSPSTSFRAGYTF
TGTGCCAGCAGCCCATCAACCAGTTTCAGGGCGGGCTACACCTTC
>TRBV4-2|-|-|TRBJ1-2
CASSQDWSGRTNYGYTF
TGTGCCAGCAGCCAAGATTGGTCAGGCCGGACTAACTATGGCTACACCTTC
>TRBV4-1|-|TRBD1|TRBJ1-4
CASSQLPGQGPEKLFF
TGCGCCAGCAGCCAGTTGCCGGGACAGGGACCTGAAAAACTGTTTTTT
>TRBV28|-|-|TRBJ1-6
CASTLDRPLNSPLHF
TGTGCCAGCACACTAGACAGGCCCCTTAATTCACCCCTCCACTTT
>TRBV2|-|TRBD2|TRBJ2-2
CASNGGIAGDIGTGELFF
TGTGCCAGTAACGGAGGTATAGCGGGGGATATTGGCACCGGGGAGCTGTTTTTT
>TRBV2|-|-|TRBJ2-1
CASSEGGQRKFF
TGTGCCAGCAGCGAGGGGGGACAGAGAAAGTTCTTC
>TRBV11-2|-|TRBD1|TRBJ2-1
CASSPRQGDSYNEQFF
TGTGCCAGCAGCCCCAGACAGGGGGACTCCTACAATGAGCAGTTCTTC
>TRBV5-6|-|-|TRBJ1-6
CASSLGQANSPLHF
TGTGCCAGCAGCTTGGGACAGGCAAATTCACCCCTCCACTTT
>TRBV30|few|TRBD1|TRBJ2-3
CAWSRDRGTDTQYF
TGTGCCTGGAGTAGGGACAGGGGCACAGATACGCAGTATTTT
>TRBV18|once|TRBD1|TRBJ2-1
CASSRPGQRYNEQFF
TGTGCCAGCTCACGCCCGGGACAGAGATACAATGAGCAGTTCTTC
>TRBV4-2|-|TRBD2|TRBJ2-2
CASSKEGVSGENTGELFF
TGTGCCAGCAGCAAAGAGGGTGTCAGCGGGGAGAACACCGGGGAGCTGTTTTTT
>TRBV5-1|-|-|TRBJ1-6
CASSFRTDGGGNSPLHF
TGCGCCAGCAGCTTCCGCACCGACGGAGGCGGTAATTCACCCCTCCACTTT
>TRBV9|-|-|TRBJ1-5
CAAEIRPCNQPQHF
TGTGCAGCAGAGATCAGGCCGTGCAATCAGCCCCAGCATTTT
>TRBV7-3|-|-|TRBJ2-3
CDSSLRSNTDTQYF
TGTGACAGCAGCTTACGGTCGAATACAGATACGCAGTATTTT
>TRBV5-1|-|TRBD1|TRBJ1-2
CASSRTGEGYTF
TGCGCCAGCAGCAGGACAGGGGAAGGCTACACCTTC
>TRBV20-1|-|-|TRBJ1-1
CSAREGVWAFF
TGCAGTGCTAGAGAAGGGGTGTGGGCTTTCTTT
>TRBV2|few|TRBD1|TRBJ1-2
CASSEISRGPHGYTF
TGTGCCAGCAGTGAAATAAGCAGGGGGCCCCATGGCTACACCTTC
>TRBV6-5|-|TRBD2|TRBJ2-3
CASSYGLAGGTDTQYF
TGTGCCAGCAGTTACGGACTAGCGGGAGGCACAGATACGCAGTATTTT
>TRBV5-6|-|TRBD2|TRBJ2-5
CASSTLTSGGEETQYF
TGTGCCAGCAGCACACTGACTAGCGGGGGGGAAGAGACCCAGTACTTC
>TRBV18|few|TRBD1|TRBJ2-7
CASSPAGQDSGYEQYF
TGTGCCAGCTCACCAGCGGGACAGGACTCAGGGTACGAGCAGTACTTC
>TRBV7-9|-|-|TRBJ2-1
CASSFLVGSYNEQFF
TGTGCCAGCAGCTTTCTCGTCGGCTCCTACAATGAGCAGTTCTTC
>TRBV5-1|-|-|TRBJ1-4
CASSPRIGQTNEKLFF
TGCGCCAGCAGCCCGAGGATCGGACAGACTAATGAAAAACTGTTTTTT
>TRBV6-1|-|-|TRBJ1-1
CASSVWEGAFF
TGTGCCAGCAGTGTTTGGGAGGGGGCTTTCTTT
>TRBV23-1|-|TRBD1|TRBJ1-6
CASSQTGGSPLHF
TGCGCCAGCAGTCAGACAGGGGGTTCACCCCTCCACTTT
>TRBV18|-|-|TRBJ1-5
CASSIQGDQPQHF
TGTGCCAGCTCAATACAGGGTGATCAGCCCCAGCATTTT
>TRBV27|-|-|TRBJ2-7
CASSLWIGSEYEQYF
TGTGCCAGCAGTTTATGGATAGGGAGCGAATACGAGCAGTACTTC
>TRBV6-1|-|TRBD1|TRBJ1-5
CASIRWTGVDQPQHF
TGTGCCAGCATTCGATGGACAGGGGTTGATCAGCCCCAGCATTTT
>TRBV4-2|once|-|TRBJ1-1
CASSQGWGVGAEAFF
TGTGCCAGCAGCCAAGGTTGGGGCGTCGGCGCTGAAGCTTTCTTT
>TRBV15|-|-|TRBJ1-5
CATSRGQGWSQPQHF
TGTGCCACCAGCAGAGGTCAGGGCTGGAGTCAGCCCCAGCATTTT
>TRBV7-9|once|-|TRBJ2-7
CASSLAITDNPYEQYF
TGTGCCAGCAGCTTAGCCATCACAGACAACCCCTACGAGCAGTACTTC
>TRBV30|few|-|TRBJ1-2
CAWSGNSRGYTF
TGTGCCTGGAGTGGTAACAGCCGCGGCTACACCTTC